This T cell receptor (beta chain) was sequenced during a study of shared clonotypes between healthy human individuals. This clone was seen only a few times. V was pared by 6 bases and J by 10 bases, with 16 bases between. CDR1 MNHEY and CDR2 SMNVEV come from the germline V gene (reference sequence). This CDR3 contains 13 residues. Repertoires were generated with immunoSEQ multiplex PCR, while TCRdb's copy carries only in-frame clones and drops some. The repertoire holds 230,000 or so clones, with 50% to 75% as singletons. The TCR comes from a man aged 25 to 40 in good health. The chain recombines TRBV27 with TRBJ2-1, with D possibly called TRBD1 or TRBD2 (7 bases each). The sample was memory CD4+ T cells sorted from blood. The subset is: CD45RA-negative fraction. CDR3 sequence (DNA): TGTGCCAGCAGCCGCCAGGGGGGGCGGGAGCAGTTCTTC. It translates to CASSRQGGREQFF.